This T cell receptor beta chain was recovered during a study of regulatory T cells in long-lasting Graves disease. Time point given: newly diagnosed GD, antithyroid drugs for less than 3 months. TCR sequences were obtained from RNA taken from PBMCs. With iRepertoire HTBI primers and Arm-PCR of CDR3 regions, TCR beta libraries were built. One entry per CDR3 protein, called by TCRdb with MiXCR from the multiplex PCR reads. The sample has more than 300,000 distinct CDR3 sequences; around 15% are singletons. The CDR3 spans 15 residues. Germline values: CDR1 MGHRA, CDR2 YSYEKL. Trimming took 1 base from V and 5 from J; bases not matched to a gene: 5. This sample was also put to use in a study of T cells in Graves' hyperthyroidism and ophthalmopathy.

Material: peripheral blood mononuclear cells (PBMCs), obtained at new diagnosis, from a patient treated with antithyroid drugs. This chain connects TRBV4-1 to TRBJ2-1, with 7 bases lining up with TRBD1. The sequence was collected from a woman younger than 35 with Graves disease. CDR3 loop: CASSQVYRGDNEQFF. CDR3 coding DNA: TGCGCCAGCAGCCAAGTTTACAGGGGCGACAATGAGCAGTTCTTC.